Listed below are T cell receptor beta chains from one sample, sequenced in a study of spatial heterogeneity in lung cancer. TCRdb fed the 5' RACE reads into MiXCR, producing one record per CDR3 protein. The table shows some 120,000 distinct CDR3 sequences, with approximately 12% occurring only once. The material was PBMCs, obtained at follow-up. Receptors were obtained from a male donor with early-stage non-small cell lung cancer. Each CDR3 is given with its conserved first and last residue. A D gene is named only where the DNA matches it firmly. Clone sizes are given selectively: once, few, many, or a class where the clone is expanded.

>TRBJ1-5|.|TRBD1|13|TRBV29-1
CSVRQGAGQPQHF
TGCAGCGTCAGACAGGGGGCTGGTCAGCCCCAGCATTTT
>TRBJ2-1|many|TRBD1|12|TRBV20-1
CSATGTGSEQFF
TGCAGTGCCACCGGGACAGGGAGTGAGCAGTTCTTC
>TRBJ1-2|many|.|12|TRBV20-1
CSAGPTEYGYTF
TGCAGTGCTGGACCTACAGAGTATGGCTACACCTTC
>TRBJ1-5|.|.|14|TRBV19
CASSIGQPNQPQHF
TGTGCCAGTAGCATCGGACAGCCCAATCAGCCCCAGCATTTT
>TRBJ2-7|.|.|13|TRBV12-3/TRBV12-4
CASRSTATYEQYF
TGTGCCAGCAGATCGACTGCCACCTACGAGCAGTACTTC
>TRBJ2-5|.|.|14|TRBV5-1
CASSLSTGEETQYF
TGCGCCAGCAGCTTGTCGACAGGCGAAGAGACCCAGTACTTC
>TRBJ2-7|once|.|15|TRBV4-1
CASSHDLGSSYEQYF
TGCGCCAGCAGCCATGATTTGGGCAGTTCCTACGAGCAGTACTTC
>TRBJ2-1|many|.|15|TRBV30
CAWSVGLRVEDEQFF
TGTGCCTGGAGTGTAGGTCTCAGGGTGGAGGATGAGCAGTTCTTC
>TRBJ2-1|few|TRBD2|18|TRBV7-2
CASSLARTSGGARNEQFF
TGTGCCAGCAGCTTAGCACGGACTAGCGGGGGGGCTCGGAATGAGCAGTTCTTC
>TRBJ1-2|.|TRBD1|12|TRBV7-9
CASSIRDRGTTF
TGTGCCAGCAGCATAAGGGACAGGGGGACGACCTTC
>TRBJ1-6|.|TRBD1|23|TRBV7-4
CASSQTLTLPGQGTEVYNSPLHF
TGTGCCAGCAGTCAAACCTTGACCTTACCGGGACAGGGGACCGAGGTCTATAATTCACCCCTCCACTTT
>TRBJ2-4|many|.|13|TRBV5-5
CASSLRTDNIQYF
TGTGCCAGCAGCTTGAGGACAGATAACATTCAGTACTTC
>TRBJ1-2|many|TRBD1|15|TRBV20-1
CSARDPRQGWYGYTF
TGCAGTGCTAGAGATCCCCGACAGGGCTGGTATGGCTACACCTTC
>TRBJ1-2|few|.|15|TRBV5-1
CASSLDPGLESGYTF
TGCGCCAGCAGCTTGGATCCGGGACTGGAAAGTGGCTACACCTTC
>TRBJ2-1|many|.|11|TRBV24-1
CATSGTREQFF
TGTGCCACCAGTGGTACACGAGAGCAGTTCTTC
>TRBJ2-2|many|TRBD2|17|TRBV10-3
CAISESRLAGNTGELFF
TGTGCCATCAGTGAGTCGAGATTAGCGGGGAACACCGGGGAGCTGTTTTTT
>TRBJ2-1|many|TRBD2|13|TRBV6-5
CASSIGRGDEQFF
TGTGCCAGCAGCATAGGGAGGGGTGATGAGCAGTTCTTC
>TRBJ1-2|.|TRBD1|14|TRBV28
CASNIGGQFYGYTF
TGTGCCAGCAATATAGGGGGACAGTTCTATGGCTACACCTTC
>TRBJ2-3|many|.|12|TRBV7-9
CASSSTADTQYF
TGTGCCAGCAGCTCGACAGCAGATACGCAGTATTTT
>TRBJ2-5|many|TRBD2|15|TRBV29-1
CSVEASGDSQETQYF
TGCAGCGTTGAGGCCAGCGGGGACTCCCAAGAGACCCAGTACTTC
>TRBJ2-7|many|.|13|TRBV10-3
CAISESRRREQYF
TGTGCCATCAGTGAGTCTCGGCGGCGGGAGCAGTACTTC
>TRBJ2-1|.|TRBD1|13|TRBV7-3
CASSVDRGLEQFF
TGTGCCAGCAGCGTCGACAGGGGGCTTGAGCAGTTCTTC
>TRBJ1-6|.|.|12|TRBV5-1
CASSLGNSPLHF
TGCGCCAGCAGCTTGGGCAATTCACCCCTCCACTTT
>TRBJ2-3|many|.|17|TRBV7-8
CASSLEVGRGRKDTQYF
TGTGCCAGCAGCTTAGAGGTGGGGCGGGGCCGTAAAGATACGCAGTATTTT
>TRBJ1-1|many|.|14|TRBV6-1
CASSEVTGYTEAFF
TGTGCCAGCAGTGAAGTCACGGGCTACACTGAAGCTTTCTTT
>TRBJ2-3|.|.|15|TRBV9
CASSVGYTYTDTQYF
TGTGCCAGCAGCGTAGGATATACTTACACAGATACGCAGTATTTT
>TRBJ2-3|few|TRBD2|14|TRBV28
CASSSGERTDTQYF
TGTGCCAGCAGTAGCGGGGAGCGCACAGATACGCAGTATTTT
>TRBJ1-4|.|TRBD1|15|TRBV29-1
CSVATGASTNEKLFF
TGCAGCGTAGCTACAGGGGCCTCAACTAATGAAAAACTGTTTTTT
>TRBJ1-2|.|.|12|TRBV30
CAWSRGNYGYTF
TGTGCCTGGAGTAGAGGGAACTATGGCTACACCTTC
>TRBJ2-7|few|.|13|TRBV4-2
CASSQGTTYEQYF
TGTGCCAGCAGCCAAGGCACGACCTACGAGCAGTACTTC
>TRBJ2-3|.|TRBD2|16|TRBV20-1
CSARDPAGYGTDTQYF
TGCAGTGCTAGAGATCCAGCGGGGTATGGGACAGATACGCAGTATTTT
>TRBJ1-2|few|.|13|TRBV6-6
CASRYTESYGYTF
TGTGCCAGCAGGTACACAGAAAGCTATGGCTACACCTTC
>TRBJ2-7|many|TRBD1|15|TRBV29-1
CSVGVPRDRAYEQYF
TGCAGCGTTGGCGTCCCCAGGGACAGGGCCTACGAGCAGTACTTC
>TRBJ1-1|.|.|15|TRBV7-3
CVSSSPPTGKTEAFF
TGTGTCAGCAGCTCCCCCCCAACAGGGAAAACTGAAGCTTTCTTT
>TRBJ2-6|many|.|17|TRBV28
CASTRRVGLSGANVLTF
TGTGCCAGCACCCGACGGGTGGGTCTCTCTGGGGCCAACGTCCTGACTTTC
>TRBJ2-1|.|.|13|TRBV3-1
CASSQGARGVQFF
TGTGCCAGCAGCCAAGGAGCCAGAGGTGTGCAGTTCTTC
>TRBJ2-5|few|.|16|TRBV10-3
CAISEGAAGSQETQYF
TGTGCCATCAGTGAGGGGGCGGCAGGGAGCCAAGAGACCCAGTACTTC
>TRBJ1-5|few|.|13|TRBV6-5
CASSFQGSQPQHF
TGTGCCAGCAGTTTTCAGGGGAGTCAGCCCCAGCATTTT
>TRBJ2-2|.|TRBD1|13|TRBV5-6
CASSFRGPGELSF
TGTGCCAGCAGCTTCAGGGGGCCCGGGGAGCTGTCTTTT
>TRBJ2-7|few|.|12|TRBV20-1
CSARHQNYEQYF
TGCAGTGCTAGACACCAGAACTACGAGCAGTACTTC
>TRBJ1-3|.|.|13|TRBV3-1
CASSHPSGNTIYF
TGTGCCAGCAGCCACCCCTCTGGAAACACCATATATTTT
>TRBJ2-1|.|TRBD1|14|TRBV6-1
CASSGQGPYNEQFF
TGTGCCAGCAGTGGACAGGGACCCTACAATGAGCAGTTCTTC
>TRBJ2-1|few|.|16|TRBV5-1
CASSLQGALPGNEQFF
TGCGCCAGCAGCCTCCAAGGGGCGCTCCCCGGCAATGAGCAGTTCTTC
>TRBJ2-7|many|.|11|TRBV29-1
CSAGQRNEQYF
TGCAGCGCCGGGCAAAGGAACGAGCAGTACTTC
>TRBJ1-5|few|.|16|TRBV20-1
CSARDGRQLRDQPQHF
TGCAGTGCTAGAGATGGGAGACAGTTGCGAGATCAGCCCCAGCATTTT
>TRBJ2-5|.|TRBD2|14|TRBV13
CASSPAGGVETQYF
TGTGCCAGCAGCCCGGCGGGAGGGGTGGAGACCCAGTACTTC
>TRBJ2-3|few|TRBD2|17|TRBV7-9
CASSPGLAGVRTDTQYF
TGTGCCAGCAGCCCGGGACTAGCGGGGGTGCGCACAGATACGCAGTATTTT
>TRBJ2-6|.|.|15|TRBV15
CATSPRASGANVLTF
TGTGCCACCAGCCCCCGGGCCTCTGGGGCCAACGTCCTGACTTTC